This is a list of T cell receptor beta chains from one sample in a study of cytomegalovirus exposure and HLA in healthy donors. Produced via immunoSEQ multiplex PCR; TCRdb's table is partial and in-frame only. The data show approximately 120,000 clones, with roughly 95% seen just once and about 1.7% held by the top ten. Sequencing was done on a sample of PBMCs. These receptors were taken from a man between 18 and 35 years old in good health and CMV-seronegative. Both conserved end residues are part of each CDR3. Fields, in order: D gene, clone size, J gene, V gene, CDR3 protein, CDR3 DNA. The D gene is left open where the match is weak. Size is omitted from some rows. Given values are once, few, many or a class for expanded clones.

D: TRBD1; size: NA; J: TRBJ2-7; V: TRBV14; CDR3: CASSAGTAFYEQYF; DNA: TGTGCCAGCAGCGCCGGGACAGCTTTCTACGAGCAGTACTTC
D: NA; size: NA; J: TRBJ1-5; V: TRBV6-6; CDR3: CASIRDTFSNQPQHF; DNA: TGTGCCAGCATCCGGGACACCTTTAGCAATCAGCCCCAGCATTTT
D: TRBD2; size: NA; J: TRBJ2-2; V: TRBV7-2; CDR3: CASSQGLAGGAGELFF; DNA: TGTGCCAGCAGCCAGGGACTAGCGGGAGGAGCCGGGGAGCTGTTTTTT
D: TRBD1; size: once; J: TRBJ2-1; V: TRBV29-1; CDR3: CSVLGQGTGQFF; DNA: TGCAGCGTTCTTGGACAGGGGACCGGGCAGTTCTTC
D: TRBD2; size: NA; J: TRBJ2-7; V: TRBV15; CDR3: CATSRDLAGDTISQYEQYF; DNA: TGTGCCACCAGCAGGGATCTAGCGGGAGATACTATTTCTCAGTACGAGCAGTACTTC
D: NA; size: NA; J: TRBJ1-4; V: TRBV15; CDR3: CATSKEGRGEKLFF; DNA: TGTGCCACCAGCAAGGAGGGACGAGGTGAAAAACTGTTTTTT
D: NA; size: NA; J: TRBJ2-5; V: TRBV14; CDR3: CASSQDGRGTIHGTQYF; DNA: TGTGCCAGCAGCCAAGATGGACGCGGGACCATCCACGGGACCCAGTACTTC
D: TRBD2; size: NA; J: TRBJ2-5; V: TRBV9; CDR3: CASSTGLAFQETQYF; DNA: TGTGCCAGCAGCACGGGACTAGCGTTTCAAGAGACCCAGTACTTC
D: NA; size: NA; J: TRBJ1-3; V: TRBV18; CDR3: CATMLSLSGNTIYF; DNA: TGTGCCACCATGCTGAGTCTCTCTGGAAACACCATATATTTT
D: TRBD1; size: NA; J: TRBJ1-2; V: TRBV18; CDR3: CASSPPPLDRVRPYGYTF; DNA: TGTGCCAGCTCACCACCCCCACTTGACAGGGTTCGGCCCTATGGCTACACCTTC
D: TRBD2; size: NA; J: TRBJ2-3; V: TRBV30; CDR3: CAWGTSGTDTQYF; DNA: TGTGCCTGGGGGACTAGCGGGACAGATACGCAGTATTTT
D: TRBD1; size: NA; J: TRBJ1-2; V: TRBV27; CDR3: CASSAGQGAFGYTF; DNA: TGTGCCAGCAGTGCGGGACAGGGGGCGTTTGGCTACACCTTC
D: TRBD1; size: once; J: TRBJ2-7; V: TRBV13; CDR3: CASSPDAGTGDEQYF; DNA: TGTGCCAGCAGCCCAGATGCCGGGACAGGGGACGAGCAGTACTTC
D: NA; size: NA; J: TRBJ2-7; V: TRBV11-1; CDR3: CASSCEGECFPLEYEQYF; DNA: TGTGCCAGCAGCTGTGAGGGGGAGTGTTTCCCGCTAGAGTACGAGCAGTACTTC
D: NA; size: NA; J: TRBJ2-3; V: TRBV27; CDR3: CACGSLPSTDTQYF; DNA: TGTGCCTGTGGGAGTCTGCCCAGCACAGATACGCAGTATTTT
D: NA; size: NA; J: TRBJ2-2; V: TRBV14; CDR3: CASSPTVTGELFF; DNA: TGTGCCAGCAGCCCCACAGTGACCGGGGAGCTGTTTTTT
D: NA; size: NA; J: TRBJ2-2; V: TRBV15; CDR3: CATSRGGGGTAGELFF; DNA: TGTGCCACCAGCAGAGGAGGGGGAGGGACGGCGGGGGAGCTGTTTTTT
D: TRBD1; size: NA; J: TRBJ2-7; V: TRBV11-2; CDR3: CASSILTGFSYEQYF; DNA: TGTGCCAGCAGTATCCTGACAGGGTTTAGTTACGAGCAGTACTTC
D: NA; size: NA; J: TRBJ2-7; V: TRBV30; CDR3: CAWRAGRTYEQYF; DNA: TGTGCCTGGAGGGCGGGACGGACCTACGAGCAGTACTTC
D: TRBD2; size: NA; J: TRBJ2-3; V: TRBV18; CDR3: CASSPGLAVPSTDTQYF; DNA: TGTGCCAGCTCACCGGGACTAGCGGTACCAAGCACAGATACGCAGTATTTT
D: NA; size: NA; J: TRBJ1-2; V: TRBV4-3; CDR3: CASSQEAGLYGYTF; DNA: TGCGCCAGCAGCCAAGAGGCGGGACTCTATGGCTACACCTTC
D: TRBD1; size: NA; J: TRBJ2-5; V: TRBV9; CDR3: CASSEEGQGIQETQYF; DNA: TGTGCCAGCAGCGAGGAGGGACAGGGCATCCAAGAGACCCAGTACTTC
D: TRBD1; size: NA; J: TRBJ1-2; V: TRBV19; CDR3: CASSLRQGNRYGYTF; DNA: TGTGCCAGTAGTTTAAGACAGGGGAATCGGTATGGCTACACCTTC
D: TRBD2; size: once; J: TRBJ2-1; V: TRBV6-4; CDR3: CASSREGTSGSYEQFF; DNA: TGTGCCAGCAGCCGCGAGGGGACTAGCGGGAGCTATGAGCAGTTCTTC
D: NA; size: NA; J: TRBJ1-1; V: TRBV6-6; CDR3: CASSYLSGGGTEAFF; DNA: TGTGCCAGCAGTTACCTCTCGGGGGGCGGGACTGAAGCTTTCTTT
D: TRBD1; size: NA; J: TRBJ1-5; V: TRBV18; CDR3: CASSGDRDQPQHF; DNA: TGTGCCAGCTCAGGGGACAGGGATCAGCCCCAGCATTTT
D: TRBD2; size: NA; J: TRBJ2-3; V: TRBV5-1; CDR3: CASSRTTISGRWADTQYF; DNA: TGCGCCAGCAGCCGAACGACTATTAGCGGGAGATGGGCAGATACGCAGTATTTT
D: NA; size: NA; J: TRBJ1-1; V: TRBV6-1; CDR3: CASSVGGYTEAFF; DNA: TGTGCCAGCAGTGTGGGAGGGTACACTGAAGCTTTCTTT
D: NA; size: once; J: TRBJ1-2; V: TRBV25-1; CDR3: CASSESESHYGYTF; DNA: TGTGCCAGCAGTGAATCTGAGAGTCATTATGGCTACACCTTC
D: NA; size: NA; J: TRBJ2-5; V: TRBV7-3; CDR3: CASSLTGGEETQYF; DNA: TGTGCCAGCAGCTTAACGGGGGGAGAAGAGACCCAGTACTTC
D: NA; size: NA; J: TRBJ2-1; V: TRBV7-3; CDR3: CASSTPENNEQFF; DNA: TGTGCCAGCAGCACACCGGAGAACAATGAGCAGTTCTTC
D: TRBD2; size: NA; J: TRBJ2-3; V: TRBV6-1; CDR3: CASSDPPGGLAGMDTQYF; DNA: TGTGCCAGCAGTGATCCCCCCGGGGGACTAGCGGGAATGGATACGCAGTATTTT
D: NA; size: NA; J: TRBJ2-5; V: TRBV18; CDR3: CASSSTGPETQYF; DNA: TGTGCCAGCTCATCCACAGGGCCAGAGACCCAGTACTTC
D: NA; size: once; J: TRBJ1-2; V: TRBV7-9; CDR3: CASSLAQTDYGYTF; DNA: TGTGCCAGCAGCTTAGCGCAAACAGACTATGGCTACACCTTC
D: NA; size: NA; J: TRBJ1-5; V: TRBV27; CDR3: CASSRSSMEPQHF; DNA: TGTGCCAGCAGCCGCTCCTCTATGGAGCCCCAGCATTTT
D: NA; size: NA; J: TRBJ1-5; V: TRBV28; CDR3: CASSLDRTRRQPQHF; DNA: TGTGCCAGCAGTTTAGACAGGACCCGTCGTCAGCCCCAGCATTTT
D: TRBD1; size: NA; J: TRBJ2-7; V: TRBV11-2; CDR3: CASNSLAGGSYEQYF; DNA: TGTGCCAGCAACTCCTTGGCAGGGGGATCCTACGAGCAGTACTTC